The rows below give T cell receptor beta chains drawn from one sample of a study of blood T cell repertoires in COVID-19. Clones were read by immunoSEQ multiplex PCR, and TCRdb kept only the in-frame ones, dropping some. This table holds 210,000 or so clones, approximately 80% found once. The sequenced sample was PBMCs or T cells enriched from blood (not recorded which). These receptors were collected from a man aged 25-45 years with acute COVID-19. Both conserved end residues are part of each CDR3. D genes are given only for firm matches. Part of the rows lack a size; the others show once, few, many or a class for expanded clones.

clone size: NA
J gene: TRBJ2-3
D gene: NA
V gene: TRBV3-1/TRBV3-2
CDR3 protein: CASTLGSTDTQYF
CDR3 DNA: TGTGCCAGCACCCTCGGGAGCACAGATACGCAGTATTTT

clone size: NA
J gene: TRBJ2-3
D gene: TRBD2
V gene: TRBV2
CDR3 protein: CASSISSGGAGDTQYF
CDR3 DNA: TGTGCCAGCAGTATCAGTAGCGGGGGGGCGGGAGATACGCAGTATTTT

clone size: NA
J gene: TRBJ2-1
D gene: NA
V gene: TRBV6-4
CDR3 protein: CASSIDRTSYNEQFF
CDR3 DNA: TGTGCCAGCAGTATCGACAGGACCTCCTACAATGAGCAGTTCTTC

clone size: NA
J gene: TRBJ2-1
D gene: NA
V gene: TRBV6-6
CDR3 protein: CASSSSGSSYNEQFF
CDR3 DNA: TGTGCCAGCAGTTCGAGCGGTAGCTCCTACAATGAGCAGTTCTTC

clone size: NA
J gene: TRBJ2-2
D gene: TRBD2
V gene: TRBV5-1
CDR3 protein: CASSKPPPGGRTGELFF
CDR3 DNA: TGCGCCAGCAGCAAACCTCCGCCGGGGGGTCGGACCGGGGAGCTGTTTTTT

clone size: NA
J gene: TRBJ2-7
D gene: TRBD1
V gene: TRBV5-1
CDR3 protein: CASSVTGTQYEQYF
CDR3 DNA: TGCGCCAGCAGCGTGACAGGGACCCAGTACGAGCAGTACTTC

clone size: NA
J gene: TRBJ2-7
D gene: TRBD2
V gene: TRBV3-1/TRBV3-2
CDR3 protein: CASSPGHSGGGSYEQYF
CDR3 DNA: TGTGCCAGCAGCCCTGGCCATAGCGGGGGGGGATCCTACGAGCAGTACTTC

clone size: NA
J gene: TRBJ1-2
D gene: NA
V gene: TRBV4-1
CDR3 protein: CASSQPGSNYGYTF
CDR3 DNA: TGCGCCAGCAGCCAACCAGGATCTAACTATGGCTACACCTTC

clone size: once
J gene: TRBJ1-2
D gene: NA
V gene: TRBV27
CDR3 protein: CASSLNPNYGYTF
CDR3 DNA: TGTGCCAGCAGCCTAAATCCTAACTATGGCTACACCTTC

clone size: NA
J gene: TRBJ2-1
D gene: TRBD1
V gene: TRBV14
CDR3 protein: CASSGYRGRQNEQFF
CDR3 DNA: TGTGCCAGCAGCGGATACAGGGGGCGTCAGAATGAGCAGTTCTTC

clone size: NA
J gene: TRBJ2-1
D gene: NA
V gene: TRBV3-1/TRBV3-2
CDR3 protein: CASSQVFSYNEQFF
CDR3 DNA: TGTGCCAGCAGCCAAGTATTCTCCTACAATGAGCAGTTCTTC

clone size: NA
J gene: TRBJ2-2
D gene: TRBD2
V gene: TRBV15
CDR3 protein: CATSTLPGLAGIYTGELFF
CDR3 DNA: TGTGCCACCAGCACTCTTCCGGGACTAGCGGGGATTTACACCGGGGAGCTGTTTTTT

clone size: NA
J gene: TRBJ1-1
D gene: NA
V gene: TRBV29-1
CDR3 protein: CSVEDGRQMNTEAFF
CDR3 DNA: TGCAGCGTTGAAGATGGCAGACAAATGAACACTGAAGCTTTCTTT

clone size: NA
J gene: TRBJ1-2
D gene: NA
V gene: TRBV29-1
CDR3 protein: CSVDPGSVFGYTF
CDR3 DNA: TGCAGCGTAGACCCGGGGTCAGTATTTGGCTACACCTTC

clone size: NA
J gene: TRBJ2-2
D gene: NA
V gene: TRBV6-1
CDR3 protein: CASSEFITGELFF
CDR3 DNA: TGTGCCAGCAGTGAGTTTATCACCGGGGAGCTGTTTTTT

clone size: NA
J gene: TRBJ2-3
D gene: NA
V gene: TRBV7-3
CDR3 protein: CASSLGLRGGGTDTQYF
CDR3 DNA: TGTGCCAGCAGCTTAGGTTTGCGCGGCGGAGGAACAGATACGCAGTATTTT

clone size: NA
J gene: TRBJ2-1
D gene: TRBD2
V gene: TRBV5-5
CDR3 protein: CASSPNPTSGSSNWQFF
CDR3 DNA: TGTGCCAGCAGCCCCAACCCGACTAGCGGGAGTTCTAACTGGCAGTTCTTC

clone size: NA
J gene: TRBJ2-6
D gene: NA
V gene: TRBV6-6
CDR3 protein: CASRRGSGANVLTF
CDR3 DNA: TGTGCCAGCAGACGCGGATCTGGGGCCAACGTCCTGACTTTC

clone size: NA
J gene: TRBJ2-5
D gene: TRBD2
V gene: TRBV9
CDR3 protein: CASGEYGTSEETQYF
CDR3 DNA: TGTGCCAGCGGCGAATATGGGACTAGCGAAGAGACCCAGTACTTC

clone size: NA
J gene: TRBJ2-5
D gene: TRBD2
V gene: TRBV5-1
CDR3 protein: CASSLGRGGETQYF
CDR3 DNA: TGCGCCAGCAGCCTGGGCCGGGGGGGAGAGACCCAGTACTTC

clone size: NA
J gene: TRBJ1-1
D gene: TRBD1
V gene: TRBV6-5
CDR3 protein: CASSTGGFTEAFF
CDR3 DNA: TGTGCCAGCAGTACAGGGGGTTTTACTGAAGCTTTCTTT

clone size: NA
J gene: TRBJ2-7
D gene: TRBD2
V gene: TRBV5-1
CDR3 protein: CASSAELAGGEQYF
CDR3 DNA: TGCGCCAGCAGCGCCGAACTAGCGGGGGGCGAGCAGTACTTC

clone size: NA
J gene: TRBJ2-7
D gene: NA
V gene: TRBV12-3/TRBV12-4
CDR3 protein: CASTLGHGSEQYF
CDR3 DNA: TGTGCCAGCACCTTGGGACACGGAAGTGAGCAGTACTTC

clone size: NA
J gene: TRBJ1-2
D gene: NA
V gene: TRBV13
CDR3 protein: CASREVDRRYGYTF
CDR3 DNA: TGTGCCAGCAGAGAAGTTGACAGACGGTATGGCTACACCTTC

clone size: NA
J gene: TRBJ1-4
D gene: TRBD1
V gene: TRBV7-9
CDR3 protein: CASSGRDRGNEKLFF
CDR3 DNA: TGTGCCAGCAGCGGCAGGGACAGGGGGAATGAAAAACTGTTTTTT

clone size: NA
J gene: TRBJ1-2
D gene: NA
V gene: TRBV14
CDR3 protein: CASSQAPTRGYTF
CDR3 DNA: TGTGCCAGCAGCCAAGCCCCAACCCGGGGCTACACCTTC

clone size: NA
J gene: TRBJ2-3
D gene: TRBD2
V gene: TRBV3-1/TRBV3-2
CDR3 protein: CASRQTLAGLTDTQYF
CDR3 DNA: TGTGCCAGCAGACAAACGTTAGCGGGGCTCACAGATACGCAGTATTTT

clone size: NA
J gene: TRBJ2-2
D gene: TRBD1
V gene: TRBV11-2
CDR3 protein: CASTRTGSTGELFF
CDR3 DNA: TGTGCCAGCACAAGGACAGGATCCACCGGGGAGCTGTTTTTT

clone size: NA
J gene: TRBJ2-7
D gene: TRBD1
V gene: TRBV18
CDR3 protein: CASSLQGQGLSYEQYF
CDR3 DNA: TGTGCCAGCTCACTACAGGGACAGGGCCTTTCCTACGAGCAGTACTTC

clone size: NA
J gene: TRBJ1-1
D gene: TRBD1
V gene: TRBV7-9
CDR3 protein: CASSFSGGKTEAFF
CDR3 DNA: TGTGCCAGCAGCTTTTCAGGGGGGAAAACTGAAGCTTTCTTT

clone size: NA
J gene: TRBJ1-1
D gene: NA
V gene: TRBV7-9
CDR3 protein: CASSPMGGDTEAFF
CDR3 DNA: TGTGCCAGCAGCCCCATGGGGGGGGACACTGAAGCTTTCTTT